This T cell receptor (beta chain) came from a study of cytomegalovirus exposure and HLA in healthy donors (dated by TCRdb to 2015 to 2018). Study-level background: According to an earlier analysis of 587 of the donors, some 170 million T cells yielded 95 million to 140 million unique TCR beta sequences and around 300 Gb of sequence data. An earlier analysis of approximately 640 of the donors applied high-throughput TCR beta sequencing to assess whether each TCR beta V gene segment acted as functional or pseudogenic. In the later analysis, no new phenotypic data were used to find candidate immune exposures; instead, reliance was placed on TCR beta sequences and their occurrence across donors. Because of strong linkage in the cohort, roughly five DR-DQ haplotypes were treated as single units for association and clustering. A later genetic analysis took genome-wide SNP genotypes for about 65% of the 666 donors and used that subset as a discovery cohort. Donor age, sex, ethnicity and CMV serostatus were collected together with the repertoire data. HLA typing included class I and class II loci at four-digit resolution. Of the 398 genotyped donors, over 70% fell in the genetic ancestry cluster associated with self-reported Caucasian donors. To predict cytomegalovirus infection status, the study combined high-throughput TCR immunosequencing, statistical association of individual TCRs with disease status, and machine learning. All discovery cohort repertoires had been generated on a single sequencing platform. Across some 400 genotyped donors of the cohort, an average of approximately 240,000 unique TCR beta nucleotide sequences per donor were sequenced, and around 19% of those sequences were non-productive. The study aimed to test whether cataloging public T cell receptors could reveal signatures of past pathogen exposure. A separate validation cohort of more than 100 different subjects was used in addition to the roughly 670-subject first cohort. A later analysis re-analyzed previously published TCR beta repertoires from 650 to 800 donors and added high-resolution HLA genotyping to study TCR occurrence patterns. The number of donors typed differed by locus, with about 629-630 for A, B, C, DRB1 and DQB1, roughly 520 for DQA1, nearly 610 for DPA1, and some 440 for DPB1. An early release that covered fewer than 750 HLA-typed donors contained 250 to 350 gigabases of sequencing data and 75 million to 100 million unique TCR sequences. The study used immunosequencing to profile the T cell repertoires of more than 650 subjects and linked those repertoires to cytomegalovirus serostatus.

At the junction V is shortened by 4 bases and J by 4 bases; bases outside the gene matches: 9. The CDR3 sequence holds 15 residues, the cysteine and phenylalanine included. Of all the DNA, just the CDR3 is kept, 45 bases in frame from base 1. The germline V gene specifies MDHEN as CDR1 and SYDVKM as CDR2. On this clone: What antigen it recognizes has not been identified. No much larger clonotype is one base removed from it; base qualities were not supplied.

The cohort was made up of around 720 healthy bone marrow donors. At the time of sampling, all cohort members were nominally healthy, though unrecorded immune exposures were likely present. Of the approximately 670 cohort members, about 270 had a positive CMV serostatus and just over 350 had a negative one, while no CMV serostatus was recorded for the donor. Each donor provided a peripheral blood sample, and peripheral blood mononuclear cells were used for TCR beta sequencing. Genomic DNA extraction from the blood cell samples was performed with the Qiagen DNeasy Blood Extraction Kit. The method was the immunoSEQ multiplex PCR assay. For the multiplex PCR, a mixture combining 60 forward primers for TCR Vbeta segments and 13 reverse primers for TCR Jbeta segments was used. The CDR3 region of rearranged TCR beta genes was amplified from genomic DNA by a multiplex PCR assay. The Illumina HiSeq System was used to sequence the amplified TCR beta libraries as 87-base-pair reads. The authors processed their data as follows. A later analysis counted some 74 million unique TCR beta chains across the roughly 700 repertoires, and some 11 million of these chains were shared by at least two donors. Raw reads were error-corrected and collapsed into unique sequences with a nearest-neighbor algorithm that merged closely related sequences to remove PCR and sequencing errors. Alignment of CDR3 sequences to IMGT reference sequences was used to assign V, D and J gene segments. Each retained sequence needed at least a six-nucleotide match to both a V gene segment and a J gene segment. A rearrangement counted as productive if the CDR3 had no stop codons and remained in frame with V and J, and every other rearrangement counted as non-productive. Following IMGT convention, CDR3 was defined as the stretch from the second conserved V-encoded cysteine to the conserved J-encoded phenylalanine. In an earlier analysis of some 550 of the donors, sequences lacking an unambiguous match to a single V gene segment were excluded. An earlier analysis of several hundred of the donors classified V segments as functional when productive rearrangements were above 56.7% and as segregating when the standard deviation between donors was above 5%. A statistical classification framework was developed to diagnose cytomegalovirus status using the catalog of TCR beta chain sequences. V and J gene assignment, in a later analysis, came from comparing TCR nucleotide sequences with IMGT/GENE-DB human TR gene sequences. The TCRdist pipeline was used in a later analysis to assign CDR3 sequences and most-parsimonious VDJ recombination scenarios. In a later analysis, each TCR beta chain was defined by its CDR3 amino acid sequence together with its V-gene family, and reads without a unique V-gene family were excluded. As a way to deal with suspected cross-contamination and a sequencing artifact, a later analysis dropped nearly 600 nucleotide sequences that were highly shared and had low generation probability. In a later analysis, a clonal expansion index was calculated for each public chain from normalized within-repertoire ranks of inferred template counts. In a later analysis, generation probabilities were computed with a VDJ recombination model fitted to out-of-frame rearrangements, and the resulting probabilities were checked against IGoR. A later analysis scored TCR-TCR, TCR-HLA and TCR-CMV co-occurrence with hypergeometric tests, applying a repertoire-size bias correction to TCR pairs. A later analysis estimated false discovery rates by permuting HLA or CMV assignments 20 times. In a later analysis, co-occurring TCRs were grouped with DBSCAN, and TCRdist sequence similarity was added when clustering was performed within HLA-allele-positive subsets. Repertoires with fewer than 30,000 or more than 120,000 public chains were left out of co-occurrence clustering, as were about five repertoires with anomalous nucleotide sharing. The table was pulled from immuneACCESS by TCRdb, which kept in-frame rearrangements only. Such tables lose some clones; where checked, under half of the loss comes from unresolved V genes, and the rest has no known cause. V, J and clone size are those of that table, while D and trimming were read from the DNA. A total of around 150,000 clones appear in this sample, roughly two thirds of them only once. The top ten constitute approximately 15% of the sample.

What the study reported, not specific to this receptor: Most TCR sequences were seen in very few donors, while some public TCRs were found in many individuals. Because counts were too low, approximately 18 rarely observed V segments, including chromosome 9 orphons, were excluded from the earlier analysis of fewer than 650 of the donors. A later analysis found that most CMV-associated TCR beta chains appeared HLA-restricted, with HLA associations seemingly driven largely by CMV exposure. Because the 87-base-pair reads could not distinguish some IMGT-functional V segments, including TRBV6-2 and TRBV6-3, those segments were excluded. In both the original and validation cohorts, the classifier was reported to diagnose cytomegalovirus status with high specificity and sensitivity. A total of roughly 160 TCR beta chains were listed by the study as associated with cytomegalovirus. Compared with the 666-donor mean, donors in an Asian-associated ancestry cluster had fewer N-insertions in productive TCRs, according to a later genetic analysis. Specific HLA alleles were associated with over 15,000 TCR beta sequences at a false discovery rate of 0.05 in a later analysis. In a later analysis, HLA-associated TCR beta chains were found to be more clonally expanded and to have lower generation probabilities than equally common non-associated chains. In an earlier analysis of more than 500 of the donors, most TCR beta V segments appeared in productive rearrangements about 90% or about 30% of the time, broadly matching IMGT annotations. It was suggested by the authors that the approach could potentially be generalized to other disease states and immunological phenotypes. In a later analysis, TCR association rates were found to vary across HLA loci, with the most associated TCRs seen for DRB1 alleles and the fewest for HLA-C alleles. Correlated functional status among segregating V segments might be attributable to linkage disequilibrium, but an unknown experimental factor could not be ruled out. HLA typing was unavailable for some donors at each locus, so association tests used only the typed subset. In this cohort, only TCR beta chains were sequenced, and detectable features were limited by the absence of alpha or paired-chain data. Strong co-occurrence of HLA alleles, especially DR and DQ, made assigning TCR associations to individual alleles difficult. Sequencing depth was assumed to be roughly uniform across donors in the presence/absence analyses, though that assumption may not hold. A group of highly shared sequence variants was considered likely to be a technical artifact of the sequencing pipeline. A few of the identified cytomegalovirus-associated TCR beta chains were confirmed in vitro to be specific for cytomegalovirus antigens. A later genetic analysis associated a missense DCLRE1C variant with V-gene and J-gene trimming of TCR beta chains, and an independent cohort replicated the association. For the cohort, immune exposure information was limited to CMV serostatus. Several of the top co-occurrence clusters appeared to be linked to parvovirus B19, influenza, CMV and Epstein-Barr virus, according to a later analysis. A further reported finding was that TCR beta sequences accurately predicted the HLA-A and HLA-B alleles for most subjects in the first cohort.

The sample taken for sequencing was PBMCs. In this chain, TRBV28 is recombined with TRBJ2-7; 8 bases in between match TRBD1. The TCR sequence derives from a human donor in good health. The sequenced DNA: TGTGCCAGCAGTTCGTCGGGCAGGGGGCTTTACGAGCAGTACTTC. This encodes CASSSSGRGLYEQYF.